This TCR beta chain was recovered during a study of beta chain features in type 1 diabetes. Points from the study as a whole: All four CD4+ subsets from Type 1 diabetes patients carried moderately but significantly shorter TCRB CDR3s.

The CDR3 spans 15 residues. Germline V gene data show CDR1 as SGHTA and CDR2 as FQGNSA. V gave up 5 bases and J gave up 5 bases, with 19 bases separating them. By way of CD45RO/CCR7/CD25/CD127/CD95/CD27, the CD4+ regulatory, stem cell-like memory, central memory and naive cells were sorted. cDNA synthesis used the whole RNA isolate, giving expressed TCRB sequences. Sequencing produced, on average, around 970,000 reads for the stem cell-like memory T cell samples. The data were produced by immunoSEQ multiplex PCR, yet TCRdb's version contains in-frame clones alone and is incomplete. Found here are approximately 15,000 clones, roughly four fifths of them singletons; the top ten hold around 0.3%. As concerns this clone: Its antigen is as yet unknown.

The specimen was stem cell memory CD4+ T cells from blood. V and J are TRBV7-2 and TRBJ2-7; possibly TRBD1 for D (5 bases). The source of this sequence is a woman younger than 30 with type 1 diabetes. Written as DNA, the CDR3 is TGTGCCAGCAGCCCCTCCTGGGCAGGGCACAACGAGCAGTACTTC. It yields the protein CASSPSWAGHNEQYF.